Listed below are T cell receptor beta chains from one sample, sequenced in a study of cytomegalovirus exposure and HLA in healthy donors. The repertoire was sequenced with immunoSEQ multiplex PCR; TCRdb's copy has only in-frame clones and lacks some. The data contain around 170,000 clones, around 86% of them seen just once; the ten biggest clones take up roughly 0.8%. Sequencing was carried out using PBMCs. The receptors were sampled from a woman aged 18-29 years in good health and CMV-seronegative. CDR3s include the opening cysteine and the closing phenylalanine or tryptophan. D genes are given only for firm matches. For some rows the clone size is stated as once, few or many, or as a class when expanded; others skip it.

clone size	D gene	V gene	J gene	CDR3 DNA	CDR3 protein
few	TRBD2	TRBV13	TRBJ2-2	TGTGCCAGCACTCACTGGCGGGAGGCCGGGGAGCTGTTTTTT	CASTHWREAGELFF
few	NA	TRBV6-5	TRBJ1-1	TGTGCCAGCAGTCTTGGGCGGAACACTGAAGCTTTCTTT	CASSLGRNTEAFF
once	TRBD1	TRBV6-1	TRBJ2-2	TGTGCCAGCAGTGACCAAACAGGGGCGTTTAACACCGGGGAGCTGTTTTTT	CASSDQTGAFNTGELFF
NA	TRBD2	TRBV11-2	TRBJ2-7	TGTGCCAGCAGCTTAGCGGGAGGCGAGCAGTACTTC	CASSLAGGEQYF
NA	NA	TRBV7-2	TRBJ2-5	TGTGCCAGCAGCCCAATGCGTGGAGAGACCAAGTACTTC	CASSPMRGETKYF
NA	NA	TRBV10-2	TRBJ2-1	TGCGCCAGCAGTGAGTCAATCCGACAGGCAAGAGATGGTGAGCAGTTCTTC	CASSESIRQARDGEQFF
NA	TRBD1	TRBV6-1	TRBJ2-3	TGTGCCAGCAGTGGATCACAGGGGGTATGGACAGATACGCAGTATTTT	CASSGSQGVWTDTQYF
NA	TRBD1	TRBV4-2	TRBJ2-5	TGTGCCAGCAGCCTCAACAGGGGCCAAGAGACCCGGTACTTC	CASSLNRGQETRYF
few	NA	TRBV27	TRBJ2-2	TGTGCCAGCAGTTCGGTCGGTGCCGGGGAGCTGTTTTTT	CASSSVGAGELFF
few	NA	TRBV7-9	TRBJ2-2	TGTGCCAGCAGCCTCCACTCGAACACCGGGGAGCTGTTTTTT	CASSLHSNTGELFF
NA	NA	TRBV7-7	TRBJ2-7	TGTGCCAGCAGCTTAGCGAGAGGGAAAGCCTACGAGCAGTACTTC	CASSLARGKAYEQYF
NA	NA	TRBV7-5	TRBJ1-5	TGTGTCAGAAGCCGACCGACTCCCGGAGGCAATCAGCCCCAGCATTTT	CVRSRPTPGGNQPQHF
NA	NA	TRBV18	TRBJ2-5	TGTGCCAGCTCACCCGAGGCGGAGACCCAGTACTTC	CASSPEAETQYF
NA	TRBD2	TRBV7-9	TRBJ2-3	TGTGCCAGCAGCCCGGGACTAGCGAACACAGATACGCAGTATTTT	CASSPGLANTDTQYF
few	NA	TRBV6-5	TRBJ2-1	TGTGCCAGCAGCCAGGGCCTAGTCAATGAGCAGTTCTTC	CASSQGLVNEQFF
NA	NA	TRBV6-1	TRBJ1-4	TGTGCCAGCAGTGAAGCGACGGTCAGGGCTAATGAAAAACTGTTTTTT	CASSEATVRANEKLFF
NA	NA	TRBV6-5	TRBJ2-2	TGTGCCAGCAACGACGGAGACACCGGGGAGCTGTTTTTT	CASNDGDTGELFF
NA	NA	TRBV4-1	TRBJ2-5	TGCGCCAGCAGCCAAGAGTCCCACATTCAAGAGACCCAGTACTTC	CASSQESHIQETQYF
NA	NA	TRBV5-4	TRBJ2-7	TGTGCCAGCAGCTTGGACGTGAGCTCCTACGAGCAGTACTTC	CASSLDVSSYEQYF
NA	TRBD1	TRBV6-5	TRBJ2-7	TGTGCCAAAGGGACAGGGTACTACGAGCAGTACTTC	CAKGTGYYEQYF
NA	NA	TRBV6-1	TRBJ2-2	TGTGCCATCGACGACTGGAACACCGGGGAGCTGTTTTTT	CAIDDWNTGELFF
few	NA	TRBV6-5	TRBJ2-7	TGTGCCAGCAGTTTACGGGACTTCAACTACGAGCAGTACTTC	CASSLRDFNYEQYF
NA	TRBD1	TRBV28	TRBJ1-5	TGTGCCAGCAGGGGGGGGACAGGGCATCAGCCCCAGCATTTT	CASRGGTGHQPQHF
NA	NA	TRBV28	TRBJ2-5	TGTGCCAGCAGTTACGGGGGAGGTTCGGTCCAAGAGACCCAGTACTTC	CASSYGGGSVQETQYF
NA	NA	TRBV5-8	TRBJ1-3	TGTGCCAGCAGCTGGTCAGGGCAAAACTCTGGAAACACCATATATTTT	CASSWSGQNSGNTIYF
NA	TRBD1	TRBV18	TRBJ1-1	TGTGCCAGCTCACCACAGGGGGCTCGCACTGAAGCTTTCTTT	CASSPQGARTEAFF
NA	NA	TRBV2	TRBJ2-7	TGTGCCAGCAGTGAATCTATGCAGGCGACGCGCGAGCAGTACTTC	CASSESMQATREQYF
NA	NA	TRBV7-9	TRBJ1-5	TGTGCCAGCAGCTCCCCGGATCAGCCCCAGCATTTT	CASSSPDQPQHF
few	NA	TRBV30	TRBJ2-7	TGTGCCTGGAGTGTGCTAGAGAGCTCCTACGAGCAGTACTTC	CAWSVLESSYEQYF
NA	NA	TRBV7-6	TRBJ2-3	TGTGCCAGCAGCTTCGACCAGGATACTAGCACAGATACGCAGTATTTT	CASSFDQDTSTDTQYF
NA	NA	TRBV5-4	TRBJ2-3	TGTGCCAGCAGCTTGTCCAGCGGAATGACAGATACGCAGTATTTT	CASSLSSGMTDTQYF
NA	NA	TRBV28	TRBJ2-5	TGTGCCAGCACCGCCAGAGAGACCCAGTACTTC	CASTARETQYF
NA	NA	TRBV25-1	TRBJ2-5	TGTGCCAGCAGTGAATTGGAGGAGACCCAGTACTTC	CASSELEETQYF
NA	TRBD1	TRBV11-2	TRBJ2-7	TGTGCCAGCAGCTCCATACAGGGGAACTCCTACGAGCAGTACTTC	CASSSIQGNSYEQYF
few	NA	TRBV30	TRBJ2-7	TGTGCCTGGAGTGTAGGGGGTGGGGGTTACGAGCAGTACTTC	CAWSVGGGGYEQYF
NA	NA	TRBV6-1	TRBJ2-3	TGTGCCAGCAGTGAAACTGTGGCAGGATCCACAGATACGCAGTATTTT	CASSETVAGSTDTQYF
NA	NA	TRBV6-5	TRBJ2-1	NA	CASSSSYGDPYNEQFF
NA	NA	TRBV5-4	TRBJ2-7	TGTGCCAGCAGCTTGTTCGAGACTAGTATCTACGAGCAGTACTTC	CASSLFETSIYEQYF
few	NA	TRBV7-9	TRBJ1-4	TGTGCCAGCAGTCCAATGGGGGACCGGGGGGAAAAACTGTTTTTT	CASSPMGDRGEKLFF